These 5 T cell receptor beta chains originate from one sample sequenced in a study of T cell repertoires in cytomegalovirus infection. TCRdb recomputed calls from the reads with MiXCR, one row per CDR3 protein. Among about 360,000 distinct CDR3 sequences listed, around a sixth were seen once. Source material: PBMCs. These receptors were taken from a human donor in good health (CMV status not recorded). Some clones in this sample may be carry-over from other donors' samples.

This clonotype was seen repeatedly, ten times or more. The chain combines TRBV19 with TRBJ2-1; D is possibly TRBD2 (6 bases). Trimming stripped 5 bases from V and 7 bases from J, with 15 bases between. The CDR3 covers 14 residues. CDR1 is LNHDA and CDR2 is SQIVND in the germline V gene (reference sequence). The CDR3 DNA reads TGTGCCAGTAGTCGACTTAGCGGTACTAATGAGCAGTTCTTC. Residues: CASSRLSGTNEQFF.

This clonotype was observed many times. The J gene is TRBJ2-7, the V gene TRBV11-2, with TRBD1 matching 11 bases. Germline CDR1 and CDR2: SGHAT and FQNNGV. V lost 4 bases to trimming and J lost 2 bases; unmatched junction nucleotides: 1. This CDR3 region has 14 residues. This CDR3 is CASSSGQGAYEQYF. DNA for the CDR3: TGTGCCAGCAGCTCGGGACAGGGGGCCTACGAGCAGTACTTC.

This chain connects TRBV11-2 to TRBJ1-2; the D is unclear. Trimming removed 8 bases from V and 4 bases from J, with 14 bases in between. This CDR3 has 13 residues. Germline CDR1 and CDR2: SGHAT and FQNNGV. The CDR3: CASQALEIYGYTF. DNA for the CDR3: TGTGCCAGCCAAGCACTGGAAATCTATGGCTACACCTTC.

This clonotype has just a few counts. This chain joins TRBV6-1 and TRBJ2-5; D is ambiguous. Germline CDR1 reads MNHNS; CDR2 reads SASEGT. Trimming pared 2 bases from V and 5 bases from J, leaving 12 bases between. The CDR3 has 14 amino acids. The CDR3 region is CASSEWVNGETQYF. For the CDR3, the DNA is TGTGCCAGCAGTGAATGGGTTAATGGGGAGACCCAGTACTTC.

This clonotype was counted many times. This chain joins TRBV6-5 and TRBJ2-6, with 8 bases matching TRBD2. The trim removed 7 bases at V and 0 bases at J, leaving 8 bases unmatched. This CDR3 is 17 amino acids long. Germline assignment: CDR1 MNHEY and CDR2 SVGAGI. The CDR3 DNA is TGTGCCAGCAAATCAGCGGGAGCCCCCTCTGGGGCCAACGTCCTGACTTTC. Translating gives CASKSAGAPSGANVLTF.